The 9 T cell receptor beta chains listed next were all sequenced from one sample in a study of OX40 agonist ivuxolimab in advanced cancers. The table came from immunoSEQ multiplex PCR; TCRdb's copy has only in-frame clones and leaves some out. The table lists some 43,000 clones, roughly 90% of them singletons, with around 0.5% in the top ten. The sequencing here drew on CD4+ or CD8+ T cells sorted from blood, taken in a trial of the OX40 agonist ivuxolimab. These receptors all stem from an adult with an advanced solid tumor such as melanoma, head and neck, liver or kidney cancer.

The V gene is TRBV5-1, the J gene TRBJ2-1, with 13 bases matching TRBD2. In germline, CDR1 is SGHRS, CDR2 YFSETQ. The CDR3 length is 13 residues. The V gene end was trimmed by 7 bases and the J gene end by 5 bases; junction bases not matched to a gene: 0. The CDR3 DNA sequence: TGCGCCAGCGGGACTAGCGGGGACAATGAGCAGTTCTTC. Translated, it gives CASGTSGDNEQFF.

This clone was counted a single time. The chain couples TRBV21-1 to TRBJ2-3; the table's D call, TRBD1, was not checked against the DNA. TRBV21-1 is described as a pseudogene. CDR3 length equals 16 residues. The CDR3 loop reads CASSKAAQGGADTQYF. In nucleotides, the CDR3 is TGTGCCAGCAGCAAAGCCGCGCAGGGGGGCGCAGATACGCAGTATTTT.

This clone was seen just once. The J gene is TRBJ1-5, the V gene TRBV5-1, with 9 positions matching TRBD1. The CDR3 spans 16 residues. Germline V gene sequence: CDR1 SGHRS, CDR2 YFSETQ. Germline trimming cut 5 bases from V and 9 bases from J; bases unmatched to any gene: 15. CDR3 nucleotides: TGCGCCAGCAGTCCTGAGCCGGGACAGGGATCCGGGCCCCAGCATTTT. Its translation: CASSPEPGQGSGPQHF.

The gene calls are TRBV4-3 and TRBJ1-4; TRBD1 might be the D (6 bases). Germline CDR1 reads LGHNA; CDR2 reads YSLEER. The CDR3 extends over 16 amino acids. V dropped 3 bases and J dropped 3 bases, with 14 bases sitting between them. Here the CDR3 DNA reads TGCGCCAGCAGCCAGCTAGGACAGTCTCCTAATGAAAAACTGTTTTTT. This translates into CASSQLGQSPNEKLFF.

The rearrangement links TRBV5-6 to TRBJ1-1; the match to TRBD1 covers 7 bases. Germline loops: CDR1 SGHDT, CDR2 YYEEEE. Trimming removed 0 bases from V and 10 bases from J; junction bases left unmatched: 12. This CDR3 spans 15 amino acids. Here the CDR3 reads CASSLGTGDRAAAFF. The CDR3 DNA reads as TGTGCCAGCAGCTTGGGTACCGGAGACAGGGCTGCAGCTTTCTTT.

This chain uses TRBV7-8 with TRBJ2-1; 15 bases map to TRBD2. J gave up 11 bases and V 1 base, and 6 bases lay outside the gene matches. CDR1 SGHVS and CDR2 FQNEAQ come from the germline V gene. The CDR3 sequence is 16 residues long. CDR3 sequence reads: CASSLGRTSGGEKQFF. The CDR3 region has the DNA TGTGCCAGCAGCTTAGGGCGGACTAGCGGGGGGGAGAAGCAGTTCTTC.

The J gene is TRBJ2-3, the V gene TRBV10-3, with TRBD2 matching over 10 bases. In germline, CDR1 is ENHRY, CDR2 SYGVKD. The junction had 5 bases not matched to a gene; V was cut back by 6 bases and J by 5 bases. CDR3 length: 14 amino acids. CDR3 protein: CAIRPSGGQDTQYF. CDR3 nucleotide sequence: TGTGCCATCAGACCTAGCGGGGGTCAAGATACGCAGTATTTT.

The chain is built from TRBV6-6 and TRBJ2-4, with D perhaps TRBD2 (8 bases). The CDR3 extends over 15 amino acids. Trimming cost V 5 bases and J 16 bases, with 27 bases left between them. The V gene's germline CDR1 is MNHNY and CDR2 SVGAGI (reference sequence). CDR3 sequence: CASSQSASGLSGGYF. DNA of the CDR3: TGTGCCAGCAGTCAATCAGCTAGCGGGCTTTCAGGGGGATACTTC.

The chain has TRBV9 and TRBJ2-1, with D perhaps matching TRBD1 (6 bases). Germline V gene data show CDR1 as SGDLS and CDR2 as YYNGEE. Trimming removed 1 base from V and 5 bases from J, with 7 bases in between. The length of the CDR3 is 13 residues. The DNA of the CDR3 is TGTGCCAGCAGCGTACAGGGGAACAATGAGCAGTTCTTC. Amino acids: CASSVQGNNEQFF.